The T cell receptor (beta chain) described here comes from a study of T cell responses to AZD1222 COVID-19 vaccine. J lost 5 bases, V lost 1 base, and 4 bases had no gene match. Germline V gene sequence: CDR1 SGHAT, CDR2 FQNNGV. There are 15 residues in the CDR3. The method was immunoSEQ multiplex PCR; TCRdb's version includes in-frame clones alone and lacks a portion of them. The table records about 150,000 clones, 88% of them present only once. Details on this clone: Its specificity is unknown.

Study-wide findings and caveats: Epitopes outside B.1.351 and B.1.1.7 mutated regions reportedly drew nearly half of spike TCRs. Vaccination with two AZD1222 doses was followed by a rise in Spike-specific TCR breadth and depth.

The receptor's source is an adult in good health. The starting material was peripheral blood, obtained on day 0 of MenACWY control vaccination. The rearrangement joins TRBV11-2 to TRBJ2-1; TRBD2 matches at 8 bases. CDR3: CASSLVEAGDNEQFF. The CDR3 bases are TGTGCCAGCAGCTTAGTCGAAGCGGGAGACAATGAGCAGTTCTTC.